What follows are 29 T cell receptor beta chains derived from one specimen sequenced in a study of cytomegalovirus exposure and HLA in healthy donors. The PCR used 60 Vbeta and 13 Jbeta primers. The method was immunoSEQ multiplex PCR; TCRdb's version includes in-frame clones alone and lacks a portion of them. The sample is made up of some 150,000 clones, and the top ten hold roughly 2% of it. The sequencing sample was made of PBMCs. The receptor source for this set is a woman aged 18-29 years in good health and CMV-seronegative.

The chain links TRBV18 to TRBJ2-2; 12 bases line up with TRBD2. The CDR3 has 16 residues. Trimming took 3 bases from V and 6 from J; bases not matched to a gene: 5. Per germline, CDR1 KGHSH and CDR2 LQKENI. In DNA, the CDR3 is TGTGCCAGCTCACCTCGACTAGCGGGAGAGGCCGGGGAGCTGTTTTTT. It encodes CASSPRLAGEAGELFF.

The genes are TRBV7-8 and TRBJ2-1; TRBD2 aligns across 8 bases. With V trimmed by 0 bases and J by 6 bases, 22 bases remained unmatched. In germline, CDR1 is SGHVS, CDR2 FQNEAQ. The CDR3 loop spans 21 amino acids. In DNA, the CDR3 is TGTGCCAGCAGCTTAGCGAGCCCAGCGGGAGCCCGGCTGGGCCCGTTCAATGAGCAGTTCTTC. Its protein is CASSLASPAGARLGPFNEQFF.

This chain connects TRBV18 to TRBJ1-2, with 8 bases that match TRBD1. Per germline, CDR1 KGHSH and CDR2 LQKENI. Trimming cost V 6 bases and J 5 bases; bases outside gene matches: 5. This CDR3 region has 13 residues. In DNA form, the CDR3 reads TGTGCCAGCTCCCCGGACAGGGTGTATGGCTACACCTTC. The encoded protein is CASSPDRVYGYTF.

The J gene is TRBJ2-1, the V gene TRBV9, with 12 nucleotides matching TRBD1. CDR1 and CDR2 from the germline V gene are SGDLS and YYNGEE. This CDR3 is 15 amino acids long. Trimming cost V 0 bases and J 8 bases; bases outside gene matches: 3. CDR3 sequence: CASSVGGTGGDEQFF. The CDR3 region has the DNA TGTGCCAGCAGCGTAGGGGGGACAGGGGGCGATGAGCAGTTCTTC.

The chain has TRBV7-7 and TRBJ1-1; 8 bases line up with TRBD1. The V gene's germline CDR1 is SSHAT and CDR2 FNYEAQ (reference sequence). This CDR3 has 14 amino acids. The CDR3 sequence is CAGVRQGMNTEAFF. The CDR3 coding sequence is TGTGCTGGGGTACGACAGGGGATGAACACTGAAGCTTTCTTT.

The gene calls are TRBV19 and TRBJ2-3, with D possibly matching TRBD1 (6 bases). Between the trimmed V and J ends, which lost 3 bases and 3 bases, there was a span of 16 bases. Germline values: CDR1 LNHDA, CDR2 SQIVND (reference sequence). There are 16 residues in the CDR3. The CDR3 region is CASSILRGMFTDTQYF. The DNA for the CDR3 is TGTGCCAGTAGTATCCTCAGGGGAATGTTTACAGATACGCAGTATTTT.

The chain joins TRBV6-5 to TRBJ2-6; maybe TRBD1 (5 bases). Per the germline V gene, CDR1 is MNHEY and CDR2 is SVGAGI. The CDR3 has 15 residues. V lost 7 bases and J lost 2, with 12 bases in between. Here the CDR3 DNA reads TGTGCCAGCAACTCTTTAGGGGCTGGGGCCAACGTCCTGACTTTC. It codes for CASNSLGAGANVLTF.

The CDR3 DNA sequence: TGTGCCAGTAGTATAGGACTAGCCGTATTGAATGAGCAGTTCTTC. It translates to CASSIGLAVLNEQFF. The genes are TRBV19 and TRBJ2-1, with TRBD2 matching 7 bases. The CDR3 consists of 15 residues. J gave up 7 bases and V 1 base, and 7 bases lay outside the gene matches. Germline lookup yields CDR1 LNHDA and CDR2 SQIVND (reference sequence).

The V and J genes are TRBV7-6 and TRBJ2-3; 9 positions agree with TRBD2. CDR3 length: 15 amino acids. The J segment lost 6 bases and the V segment lost 5 bases, leaving 9 bases of the junction unmatched. Germline CDR1 and CDR2: SGHVS and FNYEAQ. Written as DNA, the CDR3 is TGTGCCAGCAGCCGAACTAGCGGGCCACGGGATACGCAGTATTTT. It codes for CASSRTSGPRDTQYF.

This chain links TRBV19 with TRBJ1-2, with D possibly being TRBD1 (6 bases). Germline V gives CDR1 LNHDA, CDR2 SQIVND (reference sequence). Trimming took off 5 bases at V and 8 bases at J, with 15 bases between the two ends. This CDR3 comprises 13 residues. CDR3 region: CASSPRTEWGYTF. DNA of the CDR3: TGTGCCAGTAGTCCCCGGACAGAGTGGGGCTACACCTTC.

This chain connects TRBV5-6 to TRBJ2-5; a weak D match, TRBD1 (6 bases). Germline CDR1 reads SGHDT; CDR2 reads YYEEEE. This CDR3 has 16 residues. Between the trimmed V and J ends, which lost 4 bases and 2 bases, there was a span of 18 bases. CDR3 DNA sequence: TGTGCCAGCAGCCAGACCGGGACACCAGAGCAAGAGACCCAGTACTTC. Translated: CASSQTGTPEQETQYF.

The chain joins TRBV6-5 to TRBJ2-7; possibly TRBD2 for D (5 bases). Trimming took 6 bases from V and 3 from J, leaving 12 bases between them. The length of the CDR3 is 13 residues. Germline CDR1 reads MNHEY; CDR2 reads SVGAGI. CDR3 residues: CASSAGLLYEQYV. CDR3 bases: TGTGCCAGCAGCGCCGGACTCCTCTACGAGCAGTACGTC.

V and J are TRBV11-2 and TRBJ2-2; no definite D call. This CDR3 region has 11 residues. With 6 bases removed from V and 5 bases from J, the gap between germline ends came to 4 bases. Germline V CDR1 and CDR2: SGHAT, FQNNGV. The chain's CDR3 is CASRRTGELFF. CDR3 coding DNA: TGTGCCAGCAGGCGGACCGGGGAGCTGTTTTTT.

With regard to this clone: Other DNA sequences of this sample code for an identical CDR3. The chain is built from TRBV19 and TRBJ1-5, with 7 bases identical to TRBD1. The CDR3 consists of 15 residues. Looked up from germline, CDR1 is LNHDA and CDR2 is SQIVND (reference sequence). The ends lost 5 bases at V and 6 bases at J; junction bases unmatched: 10. DNA of the CDR3: TGTGCCAGTAGTTCTCCGGGACAGTATGTTCAGCCCCAGCATTTT. Encoded protein: CASSSPGQYVQPQHF.

The genes are TRBV4-3 and TRBJ2-1; a possible D gene is TRBD2 (6 bases). Germline values: CDR1 LGHNA, CDR2 YSLEER. The V end was cut by 4 bases, the J end by 8 bases, with 18 bases between. This CDR3 has 15 residues. CDR3 sequence: CASSPIELAQDEQFF. The CDR3 bases are TGCGCCAGCAGCCCAATAGAACTAGCCCAGGATGAGCAGTTCTTC.

The chain has TRBV4-1 and TRBJ2-5; D might be TRBD2 (6 bases). The CDR3 spans 14 residues. Trimming removed 5 bases at V and 0 bases at J, with 10 bases between. CDR1 and CDR2 from the germline V gene are MGHRA and YSYEKL. CDR3 in amino acids: CASSFRDYQETQYF. CDR3 DNA sequence: TGCGCCAGCAGCTTCCGGGACTACCAAGAGACCCAGTACTTC.

The chain uses TRBV27 and TRBJ1-1, with a tentative D call TRBD1 (6 bases). V shed 5 bases and J shed 8 bases, with 12 bases lying between them. CDR3 length: 12 amino acids. Germline-derived CDR1 and CDR2 are MNHEY and SMNVEV (reference sequence). CDR3 region: CASSPLQGEAFF. CDR3 coding DNA: TGTGCCAGCAGTCCACTGCAGGGGGAAGCTTTCTTT.

This rearrangement joins TRBV5-1 to TRBJ2-1; the match to TRBD2 covers 8 bases. This CDR3 has 15 amino acids. Germline CDR1 SGHRS, CDR2 YFSETQ. The J segment lost 4 bases and the V segment lost 2 bases, leaving 5 bases of the junction unmatched. CDR3 sequence (DNA): TGCGCCAGCAGCTTTTCGACTAGCGTATACAATGAGCAGTTCTTC. Its protein is CASSFSTSVYNEQFF.

V usage is TRBV25-1 and J usage is TRBJ2-1, with TRBD2 matching over 11 bases. This CDR3 is built from 14 residues. The germline V gene encodes CDR1 MGHDK and CDR2 SYGVNS. V trimming: 4 bases; J trimming: 6 bases; junction bases outside the gene matches: 2. CDR3 protein: CASSGSGRANEQFF. The CDR3 DNA follows: TGTGCCAGCAGTGGTAGCGGGAGGGCCAATGAGCAGTTCTTC.

The genes are TRBV6-5 and TRBJ1-1; 7 bases agree with TRBD1. V gave up 5 bases and J gave up 1 base; unmatched junction bases: 4. The CDR3 contains 14 residues. Germline lookup yields CDR1 MNHEY and CDR2 SVGAGI. This CDR3 is CASSPGTANTEAFF. In DNA form, the CDR3 reads TGTGCCAGCAGTCCCGGGACAGCGAACACTGAAGCTTTCTTT.

The CDR3 DNA sequence: TGTGCCAGCAGCTTAGGCGGCTGGACAGTTGAAGCTTTCTTT. Amino acids: CASSLGGWTVEAFF. The chain uses TRBV7-9 and TRBJ1-1, with a possible D match to TRBD1 (6 bases). In germline, CDR1 is SEHNR, CDR2 FQNEAQ (reference sequence). The CDR3 totals 14 residues. Trimming stripped 1 base from V and 7 bases from J, with 13 bases between.

The chain uses TRBV5-1 and TRBJ1-2; the D gene is possibly TRBD1 (6 bases). This CDR3 is 14 amino acids long. Germline values: CDR1 SGHRS, CDR2 YFSETQ. V gave up 1 base and J gave up 6 bases, with 13 bases separating them. The CDR3 sequence: CASSLTPGQHGYTF. CDR3 nucleotides: TGCGCCAGCAGCTTGACTCCCGGACAGCATGGCTACACCTTC. Variable domain in full (rest from reference TRBV5-1 and TRBJ1-2): KAGVTQTPRYLIKTRGQQVTLSCSPISGHRSVSWYQQTPGQGLQFLFEYFSETQRNKGNFPGRFSGRQFSNSRSEMNVSTLELGDSALYLCASSLTPGQHGYTFGSGTRLTVV.

This CDR3 reads CASSTGLAGLYNEQFF. The CDR3 DNA reads as TGTGCCAGCAGCACGGGACTAGCGGGTCTATACAATGAGCAGTTCTTC. The chain is built from TRBV11-3 and TRBJ2-1; 12 nucleotides line up with TRBD2. Germline CDR1 reads SGHNT; CDR2 reads YENEEA. With 5 bases clipped from V and 4 bases from J, the junction kept 6 bases outside the gene matches. The CDR3 runs 16 residues.

The chain recombines TRBV7-8 with TRBJ2-7, with 9 nucleotides matching TRBD1. The length of the CDR3 is 15 residues. Germline CDR1 reads SGHVS; CDR2 reads FQNEAQ. V dropped 0 bases and J dropped 3; count of bases not matched to a gene: 3. CDR3 protein: CASSLAGTGLYEQYF. CDR3 DNA sequence: TGTGCCAGCAGCTTAGCGGGGACAGGGCTCTACGAGCAGTACTTC.

The chain links TRBV7-6 to TRBJ1-1; D might be TRBD1 (6 bases). The germline V gene encodes CDR1 SGHVS and CDR2 FNYEAQ. CDR3 length equals 16 residues. The V end lost 1 base, the J end lost 3 bases, and 15 bases lay between the germline ends. CDR3 nucleotide sequence: TGTGCCAGCAGCTTAGATCCGGGACACGAGTACACTGAAGCTTTCTTT. Protein sequence: CASSLDPGHEYTEAFF. Looking up the rest from reference TRBV7-6 and TRBJ1-1 gives the full variable domain: GAGVSQSPRYKVTKRGQDVALRCDPISGHVSLYWYRQALGQGPEFLTYFNYEAQQDKSGLPNDRFSAERPEGSISTLTIQRTEQRDSAMYRCASSLDPGHEYTEAFFGQGTRLTVV.

This chain uses TRBV9 with TRBJ2-6; a weak D match, TRBD2 (6 bases). The CDR3 loop spans 14 amino acids. Trimming left V 7 bases short and J 2 bases short, with 10 bases between. Germline loops: CDR1 SGDLS, CDR2 YYNGEE. CDR3: CASGGLAGANVLTF. In DNA form, the CDR3 reads TGTGCCAGCGGGGGACTCGCTGGGGCCAACGTCCTGACTTTC.

This rearrangement joins TRBV6-5 to TRBJ2-1, with 10 bases lining up with TRBD2. CDR1 and CDR2 from the germline V gene are MNHEY and SVGAGI. This CDR3 is built from 15 residues. V trimming: 6 bases; J trimming: 8 bases; junction bases outside the gene matches: 10. The CDR3 DNA reads as TGTGCCAGCAGGTCCTCTAGCGGGAGTCCGTATGAGCAGTTCTTC. Translated, it gives CASRSSSGSPYEQFF.

This chain uses TRBV7-2 with TRBJ2-6; TRBD2 agrees at 9 bases. Trimming at V came to 2 bases and at J to 3 bases, leaving 5 bases not matched to a gene. This CDR3 comprises 17 residues. CDR1 SGHTA and CDR2 FQGNSA come from the germline V gene. The CDR3 sequence is CASSLLAGDGGANVLTF. The CDR3 coding sequence is TGTGCCAGCAGCTTATTAGCGGGAGACGGTGGGGCCAACGTCCTGACTTTC.

This chain uses TRBV28 with TRBJ1-2; D ambiguous. Germline values: CDR1 MDHEN, CDR2 SYDVKM. Trimming pared 2 bases from V and 3 bases from J, leaving 7 bases between. CDR3 length: 13 amino acids. The CDR3 reads CASSLDTYYGYTF. CDR3 coding DNA: TGTGCCAGCAGTTTAGACACTTACTATGGCTACACCTTC.